The 15 T cell receptor beta chains in this list originate from one sample, sequenced in a study of cytomegalovirus exposure and HLA in healthy donors. The protocol was immunoSEQ multiplex PCR, while the TCRdb copy is restricted to in-frame clones and leaves out a portion. The repertoire includes about 160,000 clones, about 96% of them detected once, and approximately 0.82% sits in the top ten. The specimen sequenced was PBMCs. These receptors were taken from a woman younger than 35 in good health and CMV-seronegative.

This rearrangement joins TRBV13 to TRBJ1-6; 10 nucleotides agree with TRBD1. There are 15 residues in the CDR3. J was trimmed by 6 bases and V by 2 bases; bases with no gene match: 1. The germline gives CDR1 PRHDT, CDR2 FYEKMQ (reference sequence). DNA for the CDR3: TGTGCCAGCAGCTTAAGACAGGGGGCTAATTCACCCCTCCACTTT. Its protein is CASSLRQGANSPLHF. The entire variable domain, with the rest obtained from reference TRBV13 and TRBJ1-6, is as follows: AAGVIQSPRHLIKEKRETATLKCYPIPRHDTVYWYQQGPGQDPQFLISFYEKMQSDKGSIPDRFSAQQFSDYHSELNMSSLELGDSALYFCASSLRQGANSPLHFGNGTRLTVT.

The chain couples TRBV5-4 to TRBJ2-2; no clear D gene. This CDR3 is built from 15 residues. The V gene lost 1 base and the J gene lost 4 bases, with 11 bases spanning the gap. CDR1 SGHNT and CDR2 YYREEE come from the germline V gene (reference sequence). The CDR3 DNA reads TGTGCCAGCAGCTTGCCGCGGTCGGGCACCGGGGAGCTGTTTTTT. It yields the protein CASSLPRSGTGELFF.

This sequence joins TRBV5-1 and TRBJ1-3; D not certain. V lost 1 base and J 4 bases, leaving 12 bases between the germline ends. Germline loops: CDR1 SGHRS, CDR2 YFSETQ. CDR3 size: 15 residues. CDR3 sequence reads: CASSLSGSRGNTIYF. Written as DNA, the CDR3 is TGCGCCAGCAGCTTGTCCGGTTCTCGGGGAAACACCATATATTTT.

The V and J genes are TRBV7-2 and TRBJ1-4; TRBD1 matches at 8 bases. With V trimmed by 5 bases and J by 5 bases, 7 bases remained unmatched. The germline V gene encodes CDR1 SGHTA and CDR2 FQGNSA. The CDR3 has 15 residues. The CDR3 here is CASSPSGTGNEKLFF. The CDR3, as DNA: TGTGCCAGCAGCCCCTCCGGGACAGGAAATGAAAAACTGTTTTTT.

This clone was counted once. The V call is TRBV5-1, the J call TRBJ1-2; 9 nucleotides line up with TRBD1. Germline CDR1 SGHRS, CDR2 YFSETQ. V was clipped by 0 bases and J by 2 bases; unmatched bases: 8. The CDR3 loop spans 17 amino acids. Written as DNA, the CDR3 is TGCGCCAGCAGCTTGGTTCCGGGACAGGGCAAAAACTATGGCTACACCTTC. Translation gives CASSLVPGQGKNYGYTF.

This clone was recorded only once. V is TRBV18 and J is TRBJ1-1; D not resolved. The V end lost 3 bases, the J end lost 8 bases, and 13 bases lay between the germline ends. The CDR3 length is 13 residues. CDR1 KGHSH and CDR2 LQKENI come from the germline V gene. The CDR3 DNA reads as TGTGCCAGCTCACCTGGCGGGAAAGGGGAAGCTTTCTTT. As protein: CASSPGGKGEAFF.

The chain recombines TRBV2 with TRBJ2-3, with 11 nucleotides matching TRBD1. There are 15 residues in the CDR3. J lost 5 bases, V lost 4 bases, and 5 bases had no gene match. The germline V gene encodes CDR1 SNHLY and CDR2 FYNNEI. Here the CDR3 reads CASSAEGQGEDTQYF. The CDR3 region has the DNA TGTGCCAGCAGTGCGGAGGGACAGGGGGAAGATACGCAGTATTTT.

The chain joins TRBV7-9 to TRBJ2-7; D is possibly TRBD1 (5 bases). Germline loops: CDR1 SEHNR, CDR2 FQNEAQ (reference sequence). The germline V and J ends were trimmed by 1 base and 6 bases, with 10 bases remaining between them. There are 13 residues in the CDR3. CDR3 bases: TGTGCCAGCAGCTTAGAAGGGGTGGGCGAGCAGTACTTC. Translated: CASSLEGVGEQYF.

This clone is a singleton in its sample. CDR3: CASSYGSASTDTQYF. The CDR3 DNA is TGTGCCAGCAGCTACGGGTCAGCTAGCACAGATACGCAGTATTTT. The V call is TRBV5-4, the J call TRBJ2-3, with no clear D. Germline CDR1 reads SGHNT; CDR2 reads YYREEE (reference sequence). The CDR3 contains 15 residues. Trimming stripped 3 bases from V and 0 bases from J, with 11 bases between. Full variable domain (rest looked up from reference TRBV5-4 and TRBJ2-3): ETGVTQSPTHLIKTRGQQVTLRCSSQSGHNTVSWYQQALGQGPQFIFQYYREEENGRGNFPPRFSGLQFPNYSSELNVNALELDDSALYLCASSYGSASTDTQYFGPGTRLTVL.

J is TRBJ2-2 and V is TRBV4-2; possible D gene TRBD2, 5 bases. The CDR3 is 19 amino acids. The V end lost 1 base, the J end lost 6 bases, and 24 bases lay between the germline ends. Germline CDR1 reads LGHNA; CDR2 reads YNFKEQ. CDR3 in DNA: TGTGCCAGCAGCCAAGGAGTAACGAATTTTAGACTGGAGGCCGGGGAGCTGTTTTTT. It translates to CASSQGVTNFRLEAGELFF.

This clone appeared once. The chain links TRBV5-6 to TRBJ2-3; 11 bases map to TRBD2. J lost 2 bases, V lost 4 bases, and 3 bases had no gene match. The CDR3 has 15 residues. Per the germline V gene, CDR1 is SGHDT and CDR2 is YYEEEE. CDR3 region: CASSLAGGITDTQYF. The CDR3 region has the DNA TGTGCCAGCAGCCTAGCGGGGGGAATCACAGATACGCAGTATTTT.

The chain links TRBV19 to TRBJ2-7; TRBD1 is a possible D gene (6 bases). Trimming shortened V by 8 bases and J by 0 bases, and 14 bases separated the two germline ends. The CDR3 is 14 amino acids. Germline-derived CDR1 and CDR2 are LNHDA and SQIVND (reference sequence). The CDR3 region has the DNA TGTGCCAGTGCCGGACAGCCGAGCTCCTACGAGCAGTACTTC. Translation gives CASAGQPSSYEQYF.

This sequence joins TRBV6-5 and TRBJ1-5; D may be TRBD1 (5 bases). Trimming pared 6 bases from V and 5 bases from J, leaving 11 bases between. The CDR3 is 13 amino acids. Germline loops: CDR1 MNHEY, CDR2 SVGAGI. The CDR3 is CASSLTGDQPQHF. The CDR3 bases are TGTGCCAGCAGCCTTACAGGAGATCAGCCCCAGCATTTT.

This chain links TRBV7-3 with TRBJ2-5; D may be TRBD2 (6 bases). With 2 bases removed from V and 3 bases from J, the gap between germline ends came to 7 bases. The germline CDR1 and CDR2 sequences are SGHTA and FQGTGA. The CDR3 totals 13 residues. The CDR3, as DNA: TGTGCCAGCAGCTTACGCGGGGAAGAGACCCAGTACTTC. This encodes CASSLRGEETQYF. The whole variable domain, filled in from reference TRBV7-3 and TRBJ2-5, reads GAGVSQTPSNKVTEKGKYVELRCDPISGHTALYWYRQSLGQGPEFLIYFQGTGAADDSGLPNDRFFAVRPEGSVSTLKIQRTERGDSAVYLCASSLRGEETQYFGPGTRLLVL.

A single count supports this clone. This chain uses TRBV9 with TRBJ2-6; weak D call: TRBD1 (6 bases). CDR1 is SGDLS and CDR2 is YYNGEE in the germline V gene. The CDR3 sequence is 15 residues long. V gave up 0 bases and J gave up 2 bases, with 6 bases separating them. The CDR3 spells CASSVDRAGANVLTF. For the CDR3, the DNA is TGTGCCAGCAGCGTAGACAGGGCTGGGGCCAACGTCCTGACTTTC.